Following are 28 T cell receptor beta chains from one sample sequenced in a study of identical twins. TCRdb reanalysed the 5' RACE reads using MiXCR and keeps one entry per CDR3 protein. The data contain about 550,000 distinct CDR3 sequences, about 22% of them seen just once; the ten biggest clones take up around 0.5%. In addition, the sample was reused for a study of yellow fever vaccine responses in identical twins.

Sequenced: CD4+ T cells sorted from blood. The receptors shown here come from a woman aged 18-29 years in good health.

The chain joins TRBV4-1 to TRBJ2-1; D unclear. With 0 bases removed from V and 2 bases from J, the gap between germline ends came to 14 bases. The germline gives CDR1 MGHRA, CDR2 YSYEKL. The CDR3 is made up of 17 amino acids. CDR3 nucleotides: TGCGCCAGCAGCCAAGATACGGTGAGGCCTGCCTACAATGAGCAGTTCTTC. Amino acid sequence: CASSQDTVRPAYNEQFF.

The V gene is TRBV12-3 or TRBV12-4, the J gene TRBJ2-1, with D possibly being TRBD2 (6 bases). V was cut by 7 bases and J by 7 bases, with 20 bases left in between. There are 15 residues in the CDR3. CDR3: CASTPLARDSNEQFF. CDR3 DNA sequence: TGTGCCAGCACTCCCCTAGCGAGGGACTCGAATGAGCAGTTCTTC.

The gene calls are TRBV6-5 and TRBJ1-1, with 7 positions matching TRBD1. The junction had 4 bases not matched to a gene; V was cut back by 2 bases and J by 4 bases. Germline V gives CDR1 MNHEY, CDR2 SVGAGI. The CDR3 is 14 residues long. The DNA for the CDR3 is TGTGCCAGCAGTTACCGCGACAGGGTCACTGAAGCTTTCTTT. Its translation is CASSYRDRVTEAFF.

The chain couples TRBV9 to TRBJ2-1, with D unresolved. This CDR3 is 14 amino acids long. V lost 4 bases and J lost 9, with 17 bases in between. Germline lookup yields CDR1 SGDLS and CDR2 YYNGEE. The CDR3 here is CASSPRALNGEQFF. CDR3 coding DNA: TGTGCCAGCAGCCCTCGGGCCCTGAACGGTGAGCAGTTCTTC.

The V gene is TRBV12-3 or TRBV12-4, the J gene TRBJ1-5, with D hard to call. Trimming took off 6 bases at V and 3 bases at J, with 9 bases between the two ends. This CDR3 contains 13 residues. The CDR3 loop is CASRGSYNQPQHF. As DNA, the CDR3 is TGTGCCAGCAGGGGCAGTTACAATCAGCCCCAGCATTTT.

In its sample, this clonotype was seen a few times. The CDR3 region has the DNA TGTGCCAGCAGCCCGACTAGCGGAGCTAGCACAGATACGCAGTATTTT. This sequence encodes CASSPTSGASTDTQYF. The chain uses TRBV11-2 and TRBJ2-3, with TRBD2 identical over 9 bases. V trimming: 5 bases; J trimming: 0 bases; junction bases outside the gene matches: 6. CDR3 length: 16 amino acids. Germline V gene sequence: CDR1 SGHAT, CDR2 FQNNGV.

This clonotype was detected only a few times. This chain uses TRBV20-1 with TRBJ2-3; D gene unclear. Germline V CDR1 and CDR2: DFQATT, SNEGSKA (reference sequence). The CDR3 has 16 amino acids. V lost 2 bases and J 0 bases, leaving 15 bases between the germline ends. This chain's CDR3 is CSARPIQRSSTDTQYF. The CDR3 DNA is TGCAGTGCTAGACCAATTCAGCGTTCTAGCACAGATACGCAGTATTTT.

Note on this clonotype: The junction differs from germline at one of its ends, possibly a read error. The genes are TRBV5-1 and TRBJ1-2; 7 bases are a match to TRBD1. Germline V gene lookup returns CDR1 SGHRS and CDR2 YFSETQ. CDR3 length equals 15 residues. The CDR3 nucleotides are TGCGCCTGCAGCTTGCCCGGGACAGAAAACTATGGCTACACCTTC. Residues: CACSLPGTENYGYTF.

The rearrangement uses TRBV5-1 and TRBJ2-4, with D maybe TRBD1 (6 bases). V was pared by 4 bases and J by 5 bases, with 28 bases between. CDR3 length: 19 residues. Germline CDR1 and CDR2: SGHRS and YFSETQ. The DNA of the CDR3 is TGCGCCAGCAGCCGGGACATTTACCTGACCCCACAAATGGAAAACATTCAGTACTTC. Protein: CASSRDIYLTPQMENIQYF.

This clonotype has a handful of counts. This chain uses TRBV10-3 with TRBJ2-3, with TRBD1 as a possible D gene (5 bases). The germline V and J ends were trimmed by 3 bases and 7 bases, with 14 bases remaining between them. The CDR3 has 14 amino acids. Germline CDR1 and CDR2: ENHRY and SYGVKD. This CDR3 reads CAISDQGGVYTQYF. CDR3 bases: TGTGCCATCAGTGACCAGGGTGGGGTATATACGCAGTATTTT.

This clonotype was found once. V and J are TRBV20-1 and TRBJ1-1; the D is unclear. The germline V gene has CDR1 DFQATT and CDR2 SNEGSKA (reference sequence). CDR3 length equals 14 residues. Trimming stripped 1 base from V and 1 base from J, with 10 bases between. The CDR3 spells CSARVVGKNTEAFF. The CDR3 DNA reads as TGCAGTGCTAGAGTGGTCGGCAAGAACACTGAAGCTTTCTTT.

This chain uses TRBV6-2 or TRBV6-3 with TRBJ2-7; TRBD1 aligns across 7 bases. Losses at the gene ends were 5 bases for V and 3 bases for J; bases not matched to a gene: 4. CDR3 size: 13 residues. Germline-derived CDR1 and CDR2 are MNHEY and SVGEGT. The CDR3 nucleotides read TGTGCCAGCAGTCGAAACAGGGGCTACGAGCAGTACGTC. This codes for CASSRNRGYEQYV.

This clonotype appeared a few times. The V gene is TRBV5-1, the J gene TRBJ2-2, with 7 bases lining up with TRBD1. V was pared by 4 bases and J by 0 bases, with 9 bases of the junction left unmatched. The germline gives CDR1 SGHRS, CDR2 YFSETQ. The length of the CDR3 is 17 residues. For the CDR3, the DNA is TGCGCCAGCAGCCCCGAGCCCGGGACAGCGAACACCGGGGAGCTGTTTTTT. It yields the protein CASSPEPGTANTGELFF.

This chain uses TRBV10-3 with TRBJ2-5; D tentatively reads TRBD1 or TRBD2 (5 bases each). CDR1 and CDR2 from the germline V gene are ENHRY and SYGVKD. Trimming pared 3 bases from V and 5 bases from J, leaving 13 bases between. The CDR3 covers 14 residues. The CDR3 spells CAISEASGRETQYF. The CDR3 DNA sequence: TGTGCCATCAGTGAAGCTTCGGGACGGGAGACCCAGTACTTC.

This clonotype came up a few times. The chain is built from TRBV10-3 and TRBJ2-7, with 8 bases lining up with TRBD1. V lost 6 bases, J lost 1 base, and 8 bases stayed unmatched. Germline lookup yields CDR1 ENHRY and CDR2 SYGVKD. The CDR3 spans 15 residues. The CDR3 DNA sequence: TGTGCCATCAGCGACCCGGGACAGGTGTCCTACGAGCAGTACTTC. Translating it yields CAISDPGQVSYEQYF.

The chain joins TRBV5-5 to TRBJ2-3, with D possibly TRBD2 on 6 matching bases. The CDR3 has 14 amino acids. Germline CDR1 is SGHKS and CDR2 is YYEKEE (reference sequence). V lost 3 bases, J lost 0 bases, and 8 bases lay in between. The CDR3 region is CASSWGTSTDTQYF. CDR3 coding DNA: TGTGCCAGCAGCTGGGGGACTAGCACAGATACGCAGTATTTT.

This clonotype was counted only a few times. This chain links TRBV12-3 or TRBV12-4 with TRBJ1-2, with unresolved D. This CDR3 region has 12 residues. V lost 8 bases and J lost 2, with 9 bases in between. CDR3 amino acids: CASATENYGYTF. In nucleotides, the CDR3 is TGTGCCAGCGCGACTGAGAACTATGGCTACACCTTC.

This clonotype was detected a few times. The rearrangement links TRBV14 to TRBJ2-1, with D unclear. Trimming cost V 1 base and J 3 bases, with 10 bases left between them. CDR1 and CDR2 from the germline V gene are SGHDN and FVKESK. The CDR3 is 15 residues long. The CDR3 nucleotides read TGTGCCAGCAGCCAAGTAGGGTTTAACTACAATGAGCAGTTCTTC. This codes for CASSQVGFNYNEQFF. The entire variable domain, with the rest obtained from reference TRBV14 and TRBJ2-1, is as follows: EAGVTQFPSHSVIEKGQTVTLRCDPISGHDNLYWYRRVMGKEIKFLLHFVKESKQDESGMPNNRFLAERTGGTYSTLKVQPAELEDSGVYFCASSQVGFNYNEQFFGPGTRLTVL.

The J gene is TRBJ2-5, the V gene TRBV24-1, with 12 positions matching TRBD2. The CDR3 loop spans 15 amino acids. Trimming took 6 bases from V and 3 from J; bases not matched to a gene: 4. Germline V gene data show CDR1 as KGHDR and CDR2 as SFDVKD. CDR3 DNA: TGTGCCACCAGTATCCGGACTAGCGGGAAAGAGACCCAGTACTTC. Its protein product is CATSIRTSGKETQYF.

The chain uses TRBV4-2 and TRBJ2-2, with 7 nucleotides matching TRBD2. Germline trimming cut 3 bases from V and 0 bases from J; bases unmatched to any gene: 7. This CDR3 comprises 17 residues. Per the germline V gene, CDR1 is LGHNA and CDR2 is YNFKEQ. The CDR3, as DNA: TGTGCCAGCAGCCAGGGTAGCGGGTTACCGAACACCGGGGAGCTGTTTTTT. This sequence encodes CASSQGSGLPNTGELFF.

The table lists this clonotype with a few counts. The chain has TRBV7-8 and TRBJ1-4, with D possibly TRBD1 on 5 matching bases. The V end was cut by 5 bases, the J end by 8 bases, with 15 bases between. The germline CDR1 and CDR2 sequences are SGHVS and FQNEAQ. This CDR3 is 14 amino acids long. This CDR3 reads CASSAGTLGEKLFF. The CDR3 DNA is TGTGCCAGCAGCGCCGGGACCCTGGGGGAAAAACTGTTTTTT.

This clonotype was detected a few times. This chain connects TRBV20-1 to TRBJ2-5; perhaps D is TRBD1 or TRBD2 (6 bases each). In germline, CDR1 is DFQATT, CDR2 SNEGSKA (reference sequence). V lost 6 bases and J 2 bases, leaving 19 bases between the germline ends. The CDR3 sequence is 15 residues long. Written as DNA, the CDR3 is TGCAGTGCCATCCGAGAGGGGGGTCGACAAGAGACCCAGTACTTC. This sequence encodes CSAIREGGRQETQYF.

This clonotype was recorded a few times. V is TRBV7-2 and J is TRBJ1-4; D not resolved. From germline, CDR1 is SGHTA and CDR2 FQGNSA. Deletions cut 3 bases from V and 5 bases from J, with 4 bases between. The CDR3 covers 12 residues. The DNA for the CDR3 is TGTGCCAGCAGCTTTGGGAATGAAAAACTGTTTTTT. It translates to CASSFGNEKLFF.

This chain links TRBV12-3 or TRBV12-4 with TRBJ2-3, with 16 bases that match TRBD2. V gave up 3 bases and J gave up 6 bases; unmatched junction bases: 6. The CDR3 consists of 17 residues. The CDR3 nucleotides read TGTGCCAGCAGTTTGGGACTAGCGGGAGGGGCACGGGATACGCAGTATTTT. Protein sequence: CASSLGLAGGARDTQYF.

The rearrangement uses TRBV15 and TRBJ1-5; D not certain. This CDR3 spans 17 amino acids. Germline V lookup: CDR1 LNHNV, CDR2 YYDKDF (reference sequence). The V gene lost 6 bases and the J gene lost 3 bases, with 21 bases spanning the gap. The CDR3 here is CATSLSPMRINNQPQHF. The CDR3 DNA follows: TGTGCCACCAGTCTTTCCCCCATGAGGATTAACAATCAGCCCCAGCATTTT.

This sequence joins TRBV7-2 and TRBJ2-5; D remains unclear. The CDR3 spans 12 residues. The germline V gene has CDR1 SGHTA and CDR2 FQGNSA. Trimming removed 5 bases from V and 5 bases from J, with 9 bases in between. CDR3 region: CASSPPWETQYF. CDR3 sequence (DNA): TGTGCCAGCAGCCCCCCATGGGAGACCCAGTACTTC.

As to this clonotype: One junction end disagrees with the germline gene, perhaps due to a read error. The J gene is TRBJ2-1, the V gene TRBV20-1; the match to TRBD2 covers 8 bases. CDR3 length equals 16 residues. The germline V gene encodes CDR1 DFQATT and CDR2 SNEGSKA (reference sequence). DNA for the CDR3: TGCTGTGCTCCTCTAGTAACGGGAGGGCGGAACAATGAGCAGTTCTTC. Amino acid sequence: CCAPLVTGGRNNEQFF.

This clonotype has just a few counts. This chain connects TRBV12-3 or TRBV12-4 to TRBJ1-1; weak D call: TRBD1 (5 bases). Trimming pared 6 bases from V and 6 bases from J, leaving 20 bases between. This CDR3 region has 15 residues. CDR3 bases: TGTGCCAGCAGACCAGCCACTCTCTGGGGGGCTGAAGCTTTCTTT. It translates to CASRPATLWGAEAFF.